What follows are 26 T cell receptor beta chains derived from one specimen sequenced in a study of T cell responses to AZD1222 COVID-19 vaccine. Assay: immunoSEQ multiplex PCR; the TCRdb copy retains only in-frame clones and omits some. The sample consists of approximately 88,000 clones, over 75% of them appearing once. Sequencing was performed on peripheral blood, taken 28 days after the second AZD1222 dose. The source is an adult who received the AZD1222 COVID-19 vaccine.

The chain recombines TRBV7-9 with TRBJ2-7; weak D call: TRBD1 (5 bases). The V gene's germline CDR1 is SEHNR and CDR2 FQNEAQ (reference sequence). V lost 7 bases, J lost 1 base, and 8 bases lay in between. The CDR3 loop spans 12 amino acids. The chain's CDR3 is CASTRDSYEQYF. In DNA form, the CDR3 reads TGTGCCAGCACCAGGGATTCCTACGAGCAGTACTTC.

V usage is TRBV18 and J usage is TRBJ2-2; TRBD2 matches at 12 bases. The ends lost 3 bases at V and 1 base at J; junction bases unmatched: 3. This CDR3 is 17 amino acids long. Looked up from germline, CDR1 is KGHSH and CDR2 is LQKENI. CDR3 sequence: CASSPRGLAGNTGELFF. CDR3 nucleotide sequence: TGTGCCAGCTCACCCCGGGGACTAGCGGGGAACACCGGGGAGCTGTTTTTT.

This clone was counted between two and nine times. The V call is TRBV5-1, the J call TRBJ2-5, with 10 bases lining up with TRBD1. Looked up from germline, CDR1 is SGHRS and CDR2 is YFSETQ. V lost 4 bases, J lost 2 bases, and 2 bases stayed unmatched. The CDR3 spans 14 residues. The CDR3 nucleotides read TGCGCCAGCAGCGCGGGACAGGGGCAAGAGACCCAGTACTTC. Amino acid sequence: CASSAGQGQETQYF.

The chain has TRBV13 and TRBJ1-5, with D tentatively TRBD1 (6 bases). CDR1 is PRHDT, CDR2 FYEKMQ, per germline (reference sequence). CDR3 length equals 14 residues. V lost 5 bases and J lost 7, with 15 bases in between. The CDR3 reads CASSRRGLGQPQHF. CDR3 nucleotide sequence: TGTGCCAGCAGCCGTAGGGGGTTGGGGCAGCCCCAGCATTTT.

The genes are TRBV19 and TRBJ2-1, with TRBD2 matching 15 bases. V gave up 5 bases and J gave up 0 bases; unmatched junction bases: 8. The germline V gene has CDR1 LNHDA and CDR2 SQIVND (reference sequence). The length of the CDR3 is 19 residues. The CDR3 spells CASSAWTSGGASSYNEQFF. For the CDR3, the DNA is TGTGCCAGTAGTGCTTGGACTAGCGGGGGGGCGAGCTCCTACAATGAGCAGTTCTTC.

The chain employs TRBV2 and TRBJ2-7; D is ambiguous. V was clipped by 4 bases and J by 1 base, with 8 bases between them. The CDR3 loop spans 13 amino acids. Germline-derived CDR1 and CDR2 are SNHLY and FYNNEI. The CDR3 DNA follows: TGTGCCAGCAGTGTCGAAGGGTCCTACGAGCAGTACTTC. Its protein product is CASSVEGSYEQYF. Using reference TRBV2 and TRBJ2-7 for the parts outside the CDR3, the full variable domain is EPEVTQTPSHQVTQMGQEVILRCVPISNHLYFYWYRQILGQKVEFLVSFYNNEISEKSEIFDDQFSVERPDGSNFTLKIRSTKLEDSAMYFCASSVEGSYEQYFGPGTRLTVT.

In its sample, this clone was seen once. The rearrangement links TRBV28 to TRBJ2-1; tentatively, D is TRBD1 (5 bases). This CDR3 comprises 16 residues. Germline V gives CDR1 MDHEN, CDR2 SYDVKM. Between the trimmed V and J ends, which lost 5 bases and 0 bases, there was a span of 14 bases. The CDR3, as DNA: TGTGCCAGCAGTGACAAGGGGTTTTCCTCCTACAATGAGCAGTTCTTC. Amino acid sequence: CASSDKGFSSYNEQFF.

This clone was seen only once. The chain is built from TRBV6-5 and TRBJ2-2, with 8 bases that match TRBD2. J was trimmed by 2 bases and V by 1 base; bases with no gene match: 3. The germline V gene encodes CDR1 MNHEY and CDR2 SVGAGI. The CDR3 has 16 residues. Here the CDR3 DNA reads TGTGCCAGCAGTTACTACGGGACTAGAAACACCGGGGAGCTGTTTTTT. This encodes CASSYYGTRNTGELFF.

This chain links TRBV29-1 with TRBJ1-3; 8 positions match TRBD1. The CDR3 has 16 residues. The V gene end was trimmed by 3 bases and the J gene end by 0 bases; junction bases not matched to a gene: 7. Germline V gene lookup returns CDR1 SQVTM and CDR2 ANQGSEA. The CDR3 DNA sequence: TGCAGCGTTGACCGCCGGACAGGGAGCTCTGGAAACACCATATATTTT. As protein: CSVDRRTGSSGNTIYF.

V is TRBV29-1 and J is TRBJ2-5; 10 bases fit TRBD1. J was trimmed by 4 bases and V by 7 bases; bases with no gene match: 9. This CDR3 spans 14 amino acids. The germline gives CDR1 SQVTM, CDR2 ANQGSEA. This chain's CDR3 is CSARTGGLIETQYF. The CDR3 nucleotides read TGCAGCGCCCGGACAGGGGGGCTAATAGAGACCCAGTACTTC.

The chain recombines TRBV16 with TRBJ2-1, with D unclear. Looked up from germline, CDR1 is KGHSY and CDR2 is FQNENV. The CDR3 is made up of 14 amino acids. Deletions cut 1 base from V and 5 bases from J, with 9 bases between. The CDR3 DNA reads as TGTGCCAGCAGCCAATGGGCAGCCAACAATGAGCAGTTCTTC. It specifies CASSQWAANNEQFF.

V gene TRBV3-1 (or the pseudogene TRBV3-2) combines with J gene TRBJ2-5; D ambiguous. The ends were cut back, 3 bases at V and 5 bases at J, with 7 bases in the middle. Looked up from germline, CDR1 is LGHDT and CDR2 is YNNKEL (reference sequence). CDR3 length: 12 amino acids. CDR3 region: CASSQAQETQYF. For the CDR3, the DNA is TGTGCCAGCAGCCAGGCCCAGGAGACCCAGTACTTC.

This clone was picked up a small number of times. The CDR3 loop reads CASSRDRRTETQYF. DNA for the CDR3: TGTGCCAGTAGTAGGGACAGACGTACAGAGACCCAGTACTTC. The chain employs TRBV19 and TRBJ2-5; 7 bases fit TRBD1. V was pared by 4 bases and J by 4 bases, with 6 bases of the junction left unmatched. The CDR3 length is 14 residues. The germline gives CDR1 LNHDA, CDR2 SQIVND (reference sequence).

The gene calls are TRBV11-2 and TRBJ2-4; TRBD1 aligns across 7 bases. The CDR3 has 15 amino acids. After removal of 5 bases from V and 14 bases from J, the junction contained 18 bases not matched to a gene. Germline CDR1 is SGHAT and CDR2 is FQNNGV. The CDR3 reads CASSHPRTGGTGEYF. The CDR3, as DNA: TGTGCCAGCAGCCATCCAAGGACAGGCGGTACTGGGGAGTACTTC.

The chain carries TRBV10-3 and TRBJ1-5, with TRBD1 matching over 9 bases. V lost 4 bases, J lost 5 bases, and 0 bases stayed unmatched. In germline, CDR1 is ENHRY, CDR2 SYGVKD. CDR3 length: 13 residues. The CDR3 sequence: CAISGTGDQPQHF. CDR3 DNA sequence: TGTGCCATCAGTGGGACAGGGGATCAGCCCCAGCATTTT.

The gene calls are TRBV6-5 and TRBJ2-7; 8 bases map to TRBD1. Trimming at V came to 0 bases and at J to 3 bases, leaving 7 bases not matched to a gene. The CDR3 contains 16 residues. Germline lookup yields CDR1 MNHEY and CDR2 SVGAGI. DNA of the CDR3: TGTGCCAGCAGTTACTCGCCAGGGGGCGGGGACTACGAGCAGTACTTC. The encoded protein is CASSYSPGGGDYEQYF.

The chain has TRBV28 and TRBJ1-2, with D unresolved. The CDR3 covers 19 residues. Trimming stripped 6 bases from V and 5 bases from J, with 31 bases between. The germline V gene has CDR1 MDHEN and CDR2 SYDVKM. CDR3 sequence reads: CASSPLGQQRALRWYGYTF. The DNA of the CDR3 is TGTGCCAGCAGCCCACTGGGTCAGCAAAGAGCTTTACGCTGGTATGGCTACACCTTC.

The genes are TRBV19 and TRBJ1-5; 7 nucleotides match TRBD1. CDR3 length equals 17 residues. Losses at the gene ends were 8 bases for V and 0 bases for J; bases not matched to a gene: 13. Per germline, CDR1 LNHDA and CDR2 SQIVND (reference sequence). The CDR3 DNA reads as TGTGCCAGTGGTTCCGGTCAGGGGGATATTAGCAATCAGCCCCAGCATTTT. Translating it yields CASGSGQGDISNQPQHF. The full variable domain, with the rest looked up from reference TRBV19 and TRBJ1-5, is DGGITQSPKYLFRKEGQNVTLSCEQNLNHDAMYWYRQDPGQGLRLIYYSQIVNDFQKGDIAEGYSVSREKKESFPLTVTSAQKNPTAFYLCASGSGQGDISNQPQHFGDGTRLSIL.

The J gene is TRBJ1-3, the V gene TRBV5-5, with TRBD1 as a possible D gene (6 bases). From germline, CDR1 is SGHKS and CDR2 YYEKEE (reference sequence). V shed 4 bases and J shed 3 bases, with 20 bases lying between them. CDR3 length: 17 residues. CDR3 coding DNA: TGTGCCAGCAGCCGACCGGACAGCGTGGGCTTTGGAAACACCATATATTTT. It specifies CASSRPDSVGFGNTIYF.

The chain has TRBV19 and TRBJ1-2; 8 bases match TRBD1. V was clipped by 3 bases and J by 6 bases; unmatched bases: 6. Germline-derived CDR1 and CDR2 are LNHDA and SQIVND (reference sequence). The CDR3 has 14 residues. The CDR3 region is CASSMRQGADGYTF. In DNA, the CDR3 is TGTGCCAGTAGTATGCGCCAGGGGGCTGATGGCTACACCTTC.

The chain carries TRBV4-3 and TRBJ2-3, with TRBD2 identical over 7 bases. J lost 4 bases, V lost 2 bases, and 9 bases had no gene match. Germline V gives CDR1 LGHNA, CDR2 YSLEER. This CDR3 is built from 16 residues. The CDR3 DNA is TGCGCCAGCAGCCAAACTCGCGGGGGAGGGGCAGATACGCAGTATTTT. Its protein product is CASSQTRGGGADTQYF.

V usage is TRBV9 and J usage is TRBJ1-6; D is uncertain. This CDR3 contains 13 residues. Germline V gene lookup returns CDR1 SGDLS and CDR2 YYNGEE. Trimming took 0 bases from V and 9 from J, leaving 7 bases between them. This CDR3 is CASSVGGGSPLHF. Written as DNA, the CDR3 is TGTGCCAGCAGCGTAGGAGGCGGTTCACCCCTCCACTTT.

This clone was seen once. V is TRBV28 and J is TRBJ1-2; 9 bases agree with TRBD1. V was clipped by 5 bases and J by 7 bases; unmatched bases: 11. This CDR3 has 15 residues. CDR1 and CDR2 (germline): MDHEN, SYDVKM. CDR3: CASSRTGTGIGGYTF. The CDR3 DNA sequence: TGTGCCAGCAGTCGAACCGGGACAGGGATAGGTGGCTACACCTTC.

The chain joins TRBV3-1 (or the pseudogene TRBV3-2) to TRBJ2-3; D unclear. The V end lost 0 bases, the J end lost 7 bases, and 5 bases lay between the germline ends. Germline CDR1 LGHDT, CDR2 YNNKEL (reference sequence). The CDR3 extends over 12 amino acids. CDR3 amino acids: CASSQEENTQYF. In DNA form, the CDR3 reads TGTGCCAGCAGCCAAGAGGAAAATACGCAGTATTTT.

This clone was seen a handful of times. Other DNA sequences in the sample encode the same CDR3. The gene calls are TRBV2 and TRBJ1-1, with 7 bases that match TRBD1. The CDR3 totals 13 residues. V lost 4 bases and J lost 2; bases outside the gene matches: 1. CDR1 is SNHLY, CDR2 FYNNEI, per germline. CDR3 nucleotide sequence: TGTGCCAGCAGTGGGGACAGCAACACTGAAGCTTTCTTT. It translates to CASSGDSNTEAFF. Using reference TRBV2 and TRBJ1-1 for the parts outside the CDR3, the full variable domain is EPEVTQTPSHQVTQMGQEVILRCVPISNHLYFYWYRQILGQKVEFLVSFYNNEISEKSEIFDDQFSVERPDGSNFTLKIRSTKLEDSAMYFCASSGDSNTEAFFGQGTRLTVV.

The chain has TRBV5-1 and TRBJ1-3, with D uncertain. V was clipped by 4 bases and J by 0 bases, with 14 bases between them. The germline gives CDR1 SGHRS, CDR2 YFSETQ. This CDR3 region has 16 residues. CDR3 sequence (DNA): TGCGCCAGCAGCCCCGCGCTCTGGGCCTCTGGAAACACCATATATTTT. It specifies CASSPALWASGNTIYF. Based on the CDR3 plus reference TRBV5-1 and TRBJ1-3, the full variable domain is KAGVTQTPRYLIKTRGQQVTLSCSPISGHRSVSWYQQTPGQGLQFLFEYFSETQRNKGNFPGRFSGRQFSNSRSEMNVSTLELGDSALYLCASSPALWASGNTIYFGEGSWLTVV.